One sample yielded the 21 T cell receptor beta chains listed below, sequenced in a study of T cells after yellow fever vaccination. TCRdb analysed the 5' RACE reads with MiXCR anew, one entry per CDR3 protein. The table has approximately 510,000 distinct CDR3 sequences, less than 25% seen once. The specimen was PBMCs, collected around 3 weeks after the first yellow fever vaccination. The receptors derive from a man aged 18 to 35 who received the YFV17D yellow fever vaccine.

There are many counts of this clonotype. This rearrangement joins TRBV6-5 to TRBJ2-5; 9 bases align to TRBD2. Trimming removed 4 bases from V and 4 bases from J; junction bases left unmatched: 4. The CDR3 contains 14 residues. In germline, CDR1 is MNHEY, CDR2 SVGAGI. CDR3 in DNA: TGTGCCAGCAGTTCCGCGGGAGGGGTAGAGACCCAGTACTTC. Its translation: CASSSAGGVETQYF.

This clonotype has a handful of counts. The CDR3 DNA reads as TGTGCCAGCACCTTCGGGACAGCTAACTATGGCTACACCTTC. Translated, it gives CASTFGTANYGYTF. V and J are TRBV7-2 and TRBJ1-2, with 7 nucleotides matching TRBD1. CDR1 and CDR2 from the germline V gene are SGHTA and FQGNSA. The CDR3 extends over 14 amino acids. V lost 7 bases and J lost 0; bases outside the gene matches: 5.

The chain recombines TRBV25-1 with TRBJ1-1; D not resolved. Trimming removed 2 bases from V and 2 bases from J, with 12 bases in between. The CDR3 sequence is 15 residues long. Germline loops: CDR1 MGHDK, CDR2 SYGVNS. The CDR3 nucleotides read TGTGCCAGCAGTGAACTAGGGAAAGATAACACTGAAGCTTTCTTT. It specifies CASSELGKDNTEAFF.

This clonotype was seen ten or more times. The chain joins TRBV5-1 to TRBJ2-3; the match to TRBD1 covers 11 bases. The length of the CDR3 is 15 residues. The junction had 3 bases not matched to a gene; V was cut back by 4 bases and J by 2 bases. Germline V gene data show CDR1 as SGHRS and CDR2 as YFSETQ. The CDR3: CASSTGQGVTDTQYF. CDR3 coding DNA: TGCGCCAGCAGCACGGGACAGGGGGTCACAGATACGCAGTATTTT.

The sample holds many counts of this clonotype. The gene calls are TRBV7-9 and TRBJ2-3; 7 nucleotides match TRBD2. This CDR3 is built from 14 residues. With V trimmed by 7 bases and J by 4 bases, 8 bases remained unmatched. Germline loops: CDR1 SEHNR, CDR2 FQNEAQ (reference sequence). The CDR3 protein is CASTRRGYPDTQYF. CDR3 DNA sequence: TGTGCCAGCACTCGGCGGGGGTACCCAGATACGCAGTATTTT.

The gene calls are TRBV13 and TRBJ1-1; possible D gene TRBD1, 5 bases. There are 15 residues in the CDR3. CDR1 and CDR2 (germline): PRHDT, FYEKMQ (reference sequence). Trimming shortened V by 1 base and J by 4 bases, and 13 bases separated the two germline ends. CDR3 loop: CASSLALRRGTEAFF. In nucleotides, the CDR3 is TGTGCCAGCAGCTTAGCCCTTCGGAGGGGCACTGAAGCTTTCTTT.

The chain joins TRBV4-3 to TRBJ2-5, with no clear D. V was pared by 6 bases and J by 4 bases, with 15 bases between. Germline V lookup: CDR1 LGHNA, CDR2 YSLEER. This CDR3 comprises 14 residues. In DNA form, the CDR3 reads TGCGCCAGCAGGAAGGGATTGAATTCAGAGACCCAGTACTTC. Translated: CASRKGLNSETQYF.

The chain joins TRBV5-1 to TRBJ1-5, with TRBD1 matching 7 bases. Germline CDR1 and CDR2: SGHRS and YFSETQ. The V gene end was trimmed by 3 bases and the J gene end by 6 bases; junction bases not matched to a gene: 3. The CDR3 totals 13 residues. CDR3 sequence: CASSSEGAQPQHF. The CDR3 coding sequence is TGCGCCAGCAGCTCCGAGGGGGCTCAGCCCCAGCATTTT.

The chain joins TRBV6-1 to TRBJ1-4; 8 bases agree with TRBD1. This CDR3 is 17 amino acids long. V shed 5 bases, J shed 7 bases, and the junction held 15 bases outside the gene matches. The germline gives CDR1 MNHNS, CDR2 SASEGT. CDR3 protein: CASSPNPRGRFGEKLFF. The CDR3 bases are TGTGCCAGCAGTCCCAATCCCAGGGGGCGCTTCGGTGAAAAACTGTTTTTT.

V gene TRBV12-3 or TRBV12-4 combines with J gene TRBJ2-5; D perhaps matches TRBD1 (5 bases). The CDR3 covers 13 residues. Trimming left V 4 bases short and J 9 bases short, with 15 bases between. This CDR3 reads CASSSTRRDSQYF. CDR3 in DNA: TGTGCCAGCAGTTCTACCCGCAGGGATTCCCAGTACTTC.

This clonotype was seen only a few times. The J gene is TRBJ1-1, the V gene TRBV20-1; possible D gene TRBD1, 6 bases. The V end was cut by 3 bases, the J end by 3 bases, with 8 bases between. The CDR3 runs 12 residues. Germline V gene sequence: CDR1 DFQATT, CDR2 SNEGSKA (reference sequence). The DNA for the CDR3 is TGCAGTGCTAGGGCAGGGGACACTGAAGCTTTCTTT. This codes for CSARAGDTEAFF.

This clonotype was seen a few times. The chain uses TRBV5-1 and TRBJ2-7; no clear D gene. The CDR3 totals 14 residues. Germline lookup yields CDR1 SGHRS and CDR2 YFSETQ. Trimming removed 0 bases from V and 2 bases from J, with 9 bases in between. The DNA of the CDR3 is TGCGCCAGCAGCTTGGACATTCTGACCTACGAGCAGTACTTC. It translates to CASSLDILTYEQYF. The whole variable domain, filled in from reference TRBV5-1 and TRBJ2-7, reads KAGVTQTPRYLIKTRGQQVTLSCSPISGHRSVSWYQQTPGQGLQFLFEYFSETQRNKGNFPGRFSGRQFSNSRSEMNVSTLELGDSALYLCASSLDILTYEQYFGPGTRLTVT.

This chain links TRBV27 with TRBJ2-5, with D possibly being TRBD2 (6 bases). Trimming shortened V by 6 bases and J by 4 bases, and 18 bases separated the two germline ends. The CDR3 extends over 15 amino acids. The germline gives CDR1 MNHEY, CDR2 SMNVEV (reference sequence). The CDR3 loop reads CASRSGWGDGETQYF. CDR3 DNA: TGTGCCAGCAGATCAGGCTGGGGGGATGGAGAGACCCAGTACTTC.

In its sample, this clonotype was seen a few times. V gene TRBV5-1 combines with J gene TRBJ1-1; TRBD1 might be the D (6 bases). The CDR3 covers 13 residues. The V end was cut by 5 bases, the J end by 0 bases, with 8 bases between. CDR1 is SGHRS and CDR2 is YFSETQ in the germline V gene. CDR3 loop: CASSDRLNTEAFF. CDR3 sequence (DNA): TGCGCCAGCAGTGACAGGCTGAACACTGAAGCTTTCTTT.

Comment on this clonotype: A junction boundary mismatches the germline segment, possibly from a read error. The chain links TRBV12-3 or TRBV12-4 to TRBJ1-1; no definite D call. The CDR3 is 14 amino acids. CDR3 protein: CASSFQLFGTEALF. CDR3 in DNA: TGTGCCAGCAGTTTCCAACTTTTCGGCACTGAAGCTCTCTTT.

This clonotype was seen more than once but under ten times. The genes are TRBV24-1 and TRBJ1-5, with D hard to call. This CDR3 has 13 amino acids. The V end was cut by 0 bases, the J end by 3 bases, with 2 bases between. In germline, CDR1 is KGHDR, CDR2 SFDVKD. The CDR3 protein is CATSDLVNQPQHF. The CDR3 nucleotides read TGTGCCACCAGTGATTTGGTCAATCAGCCCCAGCATTTT.

This clonotype was counted a few times. The gene calls are TRBV6-1 and TRBJ1-2; D is possibly TRBD1 (5 bases). CDR1 MNHNS and CDR2 SASEGT come from the germline V gene. The CDR3 has 13 amino acids. V lost 6 bases to trimming and J lost 8 bases, with 16 bases between them. The CDR3 DNA reads TGTGCCAGCAGGGCCCCGGGGACTCAAGGCTACACCTTC. Amino acids: CASRAPGTQGYTF.

This clonotype has a handful of counts. The chain has TRBV6-6 and TRBJ2-7; 8 nucleotides line up with TRBD2. The germline V gene has CDR1 MNHNY and CDR2 SVGAGI (reference sequence). The CDR3 has 13 amino acids. V shed 2 bases, J shed 7 bases, and the junction held 4 bases outside the gene matches. CDR3 DNA: TGTGCCAGCAGTTACCTTATAGCGGGAGAGCAGTACGTC. As protein: CASSYLIAGEQYV.

This sequence joins TRBV6-2 or TRBV6-3 and TRBJ2-3, with D possibly TRBD1 on 6 matching bases. The length of the CDR3 is 15 residues. CDR1 is MNHEY, CDR2 SVGEGT, per germline. V was pared by 2 bases and J by 4 bases, with 13 bases between. The CDR3: CASSYREPGADTQYF. The CDR3 coding sequence is TGTGCCAGCAGTTACCGTGAGCCAGGGGCAGATACGCAGTATTTT.

This clonotype was detected a few times. The CDR3 nucleotides are TGTGCCAGCAGCTTACTTGATGAGCAGTTCTTC. This translates into CASSLLDEQFF. This chain connects TRBV7-6 to TRBJ2-1; D uncertain. Deletions cut 2 bases from V and 8 bases from J, with 4 bases between. The CDR3 length is 11 residues. The germline CDR1 and CDR2 sequences are SGHVS and FNYEAQ.

The table lists this clonotype with a few counts. The chain uses TRBV12-3 or TRBV12-4 and TRBJ2-2, with a weak D call TRBD1 (5 bases). Trimming took off 7 bases at V and 6 bases at J, with 15 bases between the two ends. CDR3 length: 14 amino acids. CDR3 DNA: TGTGCCAGCACCATTACGCAGGGTTCCGGGGAGCTGTTTTTT. Protein: CASTITQGSGELFF.